This is a list of T cell receptor beta chains from one sample in a study of T-cell reconstitution after alpha-beta-depleted transplantation in children. TCRdb re-called the PCR reads with MiXCR, one entry per CDR3 protein. This sample carries over 85,000 distinct CDR3 sequences, under 9% of them seen once, and the ten largest clones take roughly 15%. Specimen: PBMCs, collected before TCRalphabeta/CD19-depleted stem cell transplant. The receptors were sampled from a boy aged 2 to 10 with acute lymphoblastic leukemia, due to receive a stem cell transplant. Each CDR3 is given with its conserved first and last residue. The D gene is left open where the match is weak. Where a row states a size, it is once, few, many or the class of an expanded clone; other rows omit it.

D	size	V	J	DNA	CDR3
-	-	TRBV6-1	TRBJ1-2	TGTGCCAGCAGTGGCGGACGCGGGGTGGGCGGCTACACCTTC	CASSGGRGVGGYTF
-	-	TRBV3-1	TRBJ2-5	TGTGCCAGCAGCCACCGGGTTAAAGAGACCCAGTACTTC	CASSHRVKETQYF
-	-	TRBV20-1	TRBJ1-1	TGCAGTGCTAATAAGGGGACTGCTAACACTGAAGCTTTCTTT	CSANKGTANTEAFF
TRBD1	-	TRBV12-3/TRBV12-4	TRBJ1-1	TGTGCCGACAAAAGAACAGGGGACACTGAAGCTTTCTTT	CADKRTGDTEAFF
TRBD2	many	TRBV5-1	TRBJ2-5	TGCGCCAGCAGCCTATTAGCGGGGACGAACCAAGAGACCCAGTACTTC	CASSLLAGTNQETQYF
-	many	TRBV4-3	TRBJ2-5	TGCGCCAGCAGCCCTAACCCCAGGGGAGGGGCTGCGACCCAGTACTTC	CASSPNPRGGAATQYF
-	-	TRBV6-5	TRBJ1-4	TGTGCCAGCAGTTACGACCTAAGAGGGTTGTTTGAAAAACTGTTTTTT	CASSYDLRGLFEKLFF
-	few	TRBV5-6	TRBJ1-4	TGTGCCAGCAGCCTGAGGACAGCAATAGAAAAACTGTTTTTT	CASSLRTAIEKLFF
-	-	TRBV7-6	TRBJ1-1	TGTGCCAGCACCGCGTTTTGGGGCACTGAAGCTTTCTTT	CASTAFWGTEAFF
TRBD1	many	TRBV7-6	TRBJ2-7	TGTGCCAGCAGCTTACTGGGACAGGATGCGTACGAGCAGTACTTC	CASSLLGQDAYEQYF
TRBD1	-	TRBV5-6	TRBJ2-5	TGTGCCAGCAGCTTGGAACAGGGGCGGGAGACCCAGTACTTC	CASSLEQGRETQYF
-	many	TRBV20-1	TRBJ2-7	TGCAGTGCTACAGGAACCTACGAGCAGTACTTC	CSATGTYEQYF
TRBD1	many	TRBV12-3/TRBV12-4	TRBJ1-1	TGTGCCAGCAGCTCGACAGGGGGGAGACGCACTGAAGCTTTCTTT	CASSSTGGRRTEAFF
-	many	TRBV29-1	TRBJ2-3	TGCAGCGCCTTATCGGGCAGCGAGTGGCCAGATACGCAGTATTTT	CSALSGSEWPDTQYF
TRBD2	many	TRBV20-1	TRBJ2-1	TGCAGTGCTATCTTTCACTTTCCAGGACTAGCGGGGAAGAGCTCCTACAATGAGCAGTTCTTC	CSAIFHFPGLAGKSSYNEQFF
-	few	TRBV27	TRBJ2-2	TGTGCCAGCAGTTTTCGAGGGGACGGGGAGCTGTTTTTT	CASSFRGDGELFF